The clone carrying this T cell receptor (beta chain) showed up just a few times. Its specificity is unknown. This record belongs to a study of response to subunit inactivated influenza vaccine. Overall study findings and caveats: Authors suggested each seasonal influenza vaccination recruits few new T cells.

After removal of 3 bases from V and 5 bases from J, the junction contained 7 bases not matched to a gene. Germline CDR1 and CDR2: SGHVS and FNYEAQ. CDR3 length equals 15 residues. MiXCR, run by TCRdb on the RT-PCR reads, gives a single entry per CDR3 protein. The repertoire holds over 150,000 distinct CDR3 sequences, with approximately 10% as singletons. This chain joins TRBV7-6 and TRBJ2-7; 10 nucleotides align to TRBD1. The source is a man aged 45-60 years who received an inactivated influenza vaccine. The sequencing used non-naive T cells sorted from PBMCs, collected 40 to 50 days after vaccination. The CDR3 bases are TGTGCCAGCAGCTTGGCATCGGGACAGGGGAACGAGCAGTACTTC. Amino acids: CASSLASGQGNEQYF.